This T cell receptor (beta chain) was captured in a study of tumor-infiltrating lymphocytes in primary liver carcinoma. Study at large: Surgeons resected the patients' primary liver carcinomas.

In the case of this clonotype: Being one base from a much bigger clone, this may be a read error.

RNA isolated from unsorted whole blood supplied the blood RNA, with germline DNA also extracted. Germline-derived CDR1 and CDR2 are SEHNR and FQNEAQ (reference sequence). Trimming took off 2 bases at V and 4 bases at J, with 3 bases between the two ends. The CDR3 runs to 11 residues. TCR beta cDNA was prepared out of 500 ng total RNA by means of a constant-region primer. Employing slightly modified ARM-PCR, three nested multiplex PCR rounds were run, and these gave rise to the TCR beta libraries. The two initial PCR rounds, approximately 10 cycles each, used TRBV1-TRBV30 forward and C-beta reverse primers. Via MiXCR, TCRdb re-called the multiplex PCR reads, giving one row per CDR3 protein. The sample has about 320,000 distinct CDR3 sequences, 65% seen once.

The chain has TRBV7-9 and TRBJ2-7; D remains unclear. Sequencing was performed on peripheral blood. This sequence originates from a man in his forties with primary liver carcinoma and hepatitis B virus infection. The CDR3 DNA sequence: TGTGCCAGCAGCTTACAATACGAGCAGTACTTC. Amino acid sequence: CASSLQYEQYF.